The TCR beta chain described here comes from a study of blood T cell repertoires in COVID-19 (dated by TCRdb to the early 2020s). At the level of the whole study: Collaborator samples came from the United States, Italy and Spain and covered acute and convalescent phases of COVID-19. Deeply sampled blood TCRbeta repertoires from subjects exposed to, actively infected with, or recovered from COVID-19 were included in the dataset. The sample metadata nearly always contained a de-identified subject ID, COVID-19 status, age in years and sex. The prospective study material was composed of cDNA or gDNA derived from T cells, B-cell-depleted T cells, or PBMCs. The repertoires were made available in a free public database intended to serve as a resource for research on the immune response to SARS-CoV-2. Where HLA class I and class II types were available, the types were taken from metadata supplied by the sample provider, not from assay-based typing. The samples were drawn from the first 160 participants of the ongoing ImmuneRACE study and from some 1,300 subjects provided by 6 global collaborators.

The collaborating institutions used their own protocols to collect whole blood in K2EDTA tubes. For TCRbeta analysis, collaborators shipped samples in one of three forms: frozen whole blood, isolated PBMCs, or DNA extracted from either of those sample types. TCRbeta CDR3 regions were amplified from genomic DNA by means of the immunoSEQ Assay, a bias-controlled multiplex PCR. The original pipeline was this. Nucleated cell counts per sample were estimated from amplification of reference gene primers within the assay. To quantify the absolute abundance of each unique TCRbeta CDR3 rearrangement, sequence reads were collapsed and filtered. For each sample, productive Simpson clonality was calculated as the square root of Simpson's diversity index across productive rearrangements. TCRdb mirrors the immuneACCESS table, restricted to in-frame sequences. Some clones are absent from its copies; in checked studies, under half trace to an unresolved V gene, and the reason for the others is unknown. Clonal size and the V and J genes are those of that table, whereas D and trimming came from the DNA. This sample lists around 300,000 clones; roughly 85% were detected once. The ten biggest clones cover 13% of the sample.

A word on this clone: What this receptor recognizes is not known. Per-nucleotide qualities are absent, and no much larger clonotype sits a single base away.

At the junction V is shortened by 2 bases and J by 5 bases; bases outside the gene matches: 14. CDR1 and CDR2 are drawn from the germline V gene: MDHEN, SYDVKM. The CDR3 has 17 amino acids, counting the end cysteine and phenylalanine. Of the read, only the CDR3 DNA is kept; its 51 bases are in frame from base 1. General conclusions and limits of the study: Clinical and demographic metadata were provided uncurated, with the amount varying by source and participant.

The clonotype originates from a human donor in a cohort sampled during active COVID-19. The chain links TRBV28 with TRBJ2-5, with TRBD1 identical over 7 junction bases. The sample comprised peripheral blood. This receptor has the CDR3 CASSLAPGTAQEETQYF. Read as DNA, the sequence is TGTGCCAGCAGTTTAGCCCCCGGGACAGCCCAGGAGGAGACCCAGTACTTC. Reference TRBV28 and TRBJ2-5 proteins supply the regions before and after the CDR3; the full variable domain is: DVKVTQSSRYLVKRTGEKVFLECVQDMDHENMFWYRQDPGLGLRLIYFSYDVKMKEKGDIPEGYSVSREKKERFSLILESASTNQTSMYLCASSLAPGTAQEETQYFGPGTRLLVL.